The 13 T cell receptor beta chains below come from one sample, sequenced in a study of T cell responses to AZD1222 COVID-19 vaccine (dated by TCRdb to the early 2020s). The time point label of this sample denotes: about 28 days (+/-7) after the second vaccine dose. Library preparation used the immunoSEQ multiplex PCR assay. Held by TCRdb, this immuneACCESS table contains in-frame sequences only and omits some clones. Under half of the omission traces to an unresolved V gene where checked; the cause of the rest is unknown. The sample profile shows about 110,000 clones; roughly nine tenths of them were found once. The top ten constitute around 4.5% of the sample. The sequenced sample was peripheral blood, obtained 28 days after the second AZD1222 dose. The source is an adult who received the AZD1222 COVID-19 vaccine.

DNA of the CDR3: TGTGCCAGCAGTTACTCCGGGACAGCCCGATCTGAAGCTTTCTTT. Encoded protein: CASSYSGTARSEAFF. The rearrangement joins TRBV6-5 to TRBJ1-1; 7 bases line up with TRBD1. CDR3 size: 15 residues. Germline CDR1 and CDR2: MNHEY and SVGAGI. V shed 0 bases, J shed 6 bases, and the junction held 7 bases outside the gene matches.

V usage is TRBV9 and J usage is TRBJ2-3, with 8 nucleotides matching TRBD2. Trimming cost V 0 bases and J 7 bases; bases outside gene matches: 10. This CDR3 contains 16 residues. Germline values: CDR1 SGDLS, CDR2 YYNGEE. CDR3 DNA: TGTGCCAGCAGCGTAGAGGACCGGGGGGGCCGAAATACGCAGTATTTT. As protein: CASSVEDRGGRNTQYF.

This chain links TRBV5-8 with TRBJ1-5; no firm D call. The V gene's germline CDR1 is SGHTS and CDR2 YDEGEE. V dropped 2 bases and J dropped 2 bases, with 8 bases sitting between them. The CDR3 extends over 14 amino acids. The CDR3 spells CASSFTGGNQPQHF. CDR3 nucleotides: TGTGCCAGCAGCTTTACGGGAGGCAATCAGCCCCAGCATTTT.

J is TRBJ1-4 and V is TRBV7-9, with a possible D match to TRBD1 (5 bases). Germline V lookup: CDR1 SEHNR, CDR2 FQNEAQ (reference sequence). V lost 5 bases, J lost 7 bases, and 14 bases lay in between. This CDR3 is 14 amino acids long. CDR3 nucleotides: TGTGCCAGCAGCCCCCCCCGTGGGGGTGAAAAACTGTTTTTT. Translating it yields CASSPPRGGEKLFF.

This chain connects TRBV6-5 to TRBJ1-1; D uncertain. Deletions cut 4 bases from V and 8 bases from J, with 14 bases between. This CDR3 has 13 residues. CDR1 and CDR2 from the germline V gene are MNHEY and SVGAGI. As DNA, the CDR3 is TGTGCCAGCAGTTCCACGTACCCGGGAGAAGCTTTCTTT. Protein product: CASSSTYPGEAFF.

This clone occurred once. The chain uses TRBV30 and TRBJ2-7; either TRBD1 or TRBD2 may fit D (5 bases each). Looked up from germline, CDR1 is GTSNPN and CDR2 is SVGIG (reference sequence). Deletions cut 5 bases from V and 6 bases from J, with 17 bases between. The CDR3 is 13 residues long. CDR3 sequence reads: CAWWIIGAREQYF. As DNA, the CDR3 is TGTGCCTGGTGGATCATCGGGGCACGCGAGCAGTACTTC.

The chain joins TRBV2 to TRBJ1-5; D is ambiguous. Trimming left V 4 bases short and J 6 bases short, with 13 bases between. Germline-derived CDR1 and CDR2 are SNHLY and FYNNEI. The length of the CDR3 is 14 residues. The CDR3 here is CASSVGPGGQPQHF. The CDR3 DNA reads TGTGCCAGCAGTGTAGGGCCTGGAGGTCAGCCCCAGCATTTT.

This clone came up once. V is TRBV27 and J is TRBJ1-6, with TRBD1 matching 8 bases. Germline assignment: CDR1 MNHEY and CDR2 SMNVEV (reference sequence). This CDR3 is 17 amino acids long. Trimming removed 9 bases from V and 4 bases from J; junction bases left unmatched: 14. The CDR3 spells CARYPPGQAAYNSPLHF. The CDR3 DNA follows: TGTGCCAGATACCCCCCGGGACAGGCGGCTTATAATTCACCCCTCCACTTT.

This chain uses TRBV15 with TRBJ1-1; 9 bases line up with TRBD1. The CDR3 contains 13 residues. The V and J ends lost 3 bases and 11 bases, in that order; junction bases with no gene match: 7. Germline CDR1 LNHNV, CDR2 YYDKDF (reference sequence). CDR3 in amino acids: CATSRDRGWEAFF. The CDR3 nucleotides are TGTGCCACCAGCAGGGACAGGGGATGGGAGGCTTTCTTT.

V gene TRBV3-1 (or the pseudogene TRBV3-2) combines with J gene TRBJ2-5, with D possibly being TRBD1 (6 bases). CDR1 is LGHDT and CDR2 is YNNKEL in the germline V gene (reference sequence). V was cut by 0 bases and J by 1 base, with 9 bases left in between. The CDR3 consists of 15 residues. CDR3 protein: CASSQDGQLQETQYF. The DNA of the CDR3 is TGTGCCAGCAGCCAAGATGGACAGCTCCAAGAGACCCAGTACTTC.

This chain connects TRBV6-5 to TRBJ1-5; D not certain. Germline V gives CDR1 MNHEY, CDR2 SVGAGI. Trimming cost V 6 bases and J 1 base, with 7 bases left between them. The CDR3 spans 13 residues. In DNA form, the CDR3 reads TGTGCCAGCAGGGGAGGAAGCAATCAGCCCCAGCATTTT. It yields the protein CASRGGSNQPQHF.

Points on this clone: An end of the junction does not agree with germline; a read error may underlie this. CDR3 in DNA: TGTGCTAGCAGCCAAGAGCAGGGACCGAGATGGGAAAAACTGTTTTTT. It specifies CASSQEQGPRWEKLFF. The J gene is TRBJ1-4, the V gene TRBV7-7; D perhaps matches TRBD1 (5 bases). Germline CDR1 is SSHAT and CDR2 is FNYEAQ (reference sequence). This CDR3 comprises 16 residues.

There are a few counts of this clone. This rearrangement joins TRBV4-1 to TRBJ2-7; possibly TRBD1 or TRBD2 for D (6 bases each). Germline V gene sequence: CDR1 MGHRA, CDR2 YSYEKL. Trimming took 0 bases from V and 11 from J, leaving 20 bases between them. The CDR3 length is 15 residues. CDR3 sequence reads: CASSQDVGGLRREYF. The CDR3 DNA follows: TGCGCCAGCAGCCAAGATGTCGGGGGCCTCAGGCGTGAGTACTTC.